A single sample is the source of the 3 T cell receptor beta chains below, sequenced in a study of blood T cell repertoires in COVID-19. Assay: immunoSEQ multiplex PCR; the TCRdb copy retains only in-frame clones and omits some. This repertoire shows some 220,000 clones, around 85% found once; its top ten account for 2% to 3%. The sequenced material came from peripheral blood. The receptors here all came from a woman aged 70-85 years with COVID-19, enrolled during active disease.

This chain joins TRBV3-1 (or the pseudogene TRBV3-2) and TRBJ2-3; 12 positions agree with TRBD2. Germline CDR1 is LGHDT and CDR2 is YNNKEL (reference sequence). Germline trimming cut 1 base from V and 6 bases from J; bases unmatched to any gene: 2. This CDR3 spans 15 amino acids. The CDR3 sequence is CASSQATSGSDTQYF. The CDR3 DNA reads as TGTGCCAGCAGCCAAGCGACTAGCGGGAGTGATACGCAGTATTTT.

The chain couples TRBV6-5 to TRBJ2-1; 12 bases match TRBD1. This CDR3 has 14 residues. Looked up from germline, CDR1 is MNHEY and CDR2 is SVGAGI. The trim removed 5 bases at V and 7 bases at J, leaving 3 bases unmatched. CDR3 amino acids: CASSRDRGPNEQFF. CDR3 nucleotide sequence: TGTGCCAGCAGTCGGGACAGGGGGCCGAATGAGCAGTTCTTC.

The CDR3 protein is CSVGQGDTYTF. The CDR3 region has the DNA TGCAGCGTTGGACAGGGTGACACCTACACCTTC. V usage is TRBV29-1 and J usage is TRBJ1-2; the match to TRBD1 covers 7 bases. J lost 10 bases, V lost 4 bases, and 6 bases had no gene match. CDR1 and CDR2 from the germline V gene are SQVTM and ANQGSEA. This CDR3 region has 11 residues.